This TCR beta chain was identified in a study of shared clonotypes between healthy human individuals. Points from the study as a whole: Among non-shared clonotypes, generation probabilities were lower than among those shared by all four donors. The authors expected sequencing depth to affect clonotype sharing among donors. Large sequencing depth failed to make sorted-subset sequencing complete, rarefaction showed.

This clone appeared once. Its target is not known. V shed 3 bases and J shed 3 bases, with 6 bases lying between them. The CDR3 spans 12 residues. From germline, CDR1 is SGHNT and CDR2 YYREEE (reference sequence). DNA at 200 ng, some 31,000 T cell genomes, went into sorted-subset replicate PCRs. Here immunoSEQ multiplex PCR was the method, and the copy in TCRdb shows in-frame clones only, minus some. This sample yields about 590,000 clones, of which 95% to 96% are seen a single time; 0.09% to 0.13% belongs to the top ten. Naive CD8 cells lacked CD45RO, underwent positive selection for CCR7 and left out terminally differentiated effector memory CD45RA+ cells.

The chain is built from TRBV5-4 and TRBJ1-1, with D possibly TRBD1 on 5 matching bases. Sequencing was performed on naive CD8+ T cells sorted from blood. This TCR derives from a woman in her 30s in good health. CDR3 loop: CASSWGDTEAFF. The CDR3 DNA reads TGTGCCAGCAGCTGGGGGGACACTGAAGCTTTCTTT.